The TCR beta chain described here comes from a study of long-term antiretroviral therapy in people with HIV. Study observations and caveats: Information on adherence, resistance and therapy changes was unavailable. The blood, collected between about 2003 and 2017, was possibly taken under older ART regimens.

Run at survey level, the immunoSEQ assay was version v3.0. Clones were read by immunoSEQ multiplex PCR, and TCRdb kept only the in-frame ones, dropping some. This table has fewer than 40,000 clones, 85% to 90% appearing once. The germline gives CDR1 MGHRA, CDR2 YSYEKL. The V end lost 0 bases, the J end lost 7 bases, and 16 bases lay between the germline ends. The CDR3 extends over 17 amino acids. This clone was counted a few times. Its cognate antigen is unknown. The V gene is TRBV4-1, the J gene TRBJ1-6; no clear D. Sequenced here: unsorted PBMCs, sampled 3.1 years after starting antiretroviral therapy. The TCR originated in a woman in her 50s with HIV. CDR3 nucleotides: TGCGCCAGCAGCCAAGAAGCACCGGGAGGTCCCAATTCACCCCTCCACTTT. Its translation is CASSQEAPGGPNSPLHF.